One and the same sample provided the 13 T cell receptor beta chains below, sequenced in a study of T cells in Graves' hyperthyroidism and ophthalmopathy. Amplified TCR beta CDR3 regions came from RNA transcripts. During a first-round RT-PCR of the TCR CDR3, the HTBI primer set was used. MiXCR was run by TCRdb on the multiplex PCR reads, yielding one entry per CDR3 protein. The sample gives about 380,000 distinct CDR3 sequences, roughly 15% of which show up once; 15% to 20% is in the top ten. Sequencing input: blood. These receptors came from a woman aged 25 to 39 with Graves' ophthalmopathy.

The DNA of the CDR3 is TGCAGCGTTGAATCGGGGTTATCCTACAATGAGCAGTTCTTC. Protein sequence: CSVESGLSYNEQFF. The chain has TRBV29-1 and TRBJ2-1; weak D call: TRBD2 (5 bases). Germline V lookup: CDR1 SQVTM, CDR2 ANQGSEA. The V end was cut by 2 bases, the J end by 1 base, with 9 bases between. The CDR3 length is 14 residues.

This clonotype was observed at least ten times. The V and J genes are TRBV27 and TRBJ1-4, with TRBD1 matching 7 bases. This CDR3 has 15 residues. After removal of 6 bases from V and 5 bases from J, the junction contained 9 bases not matched to a gene. Germline values: CDR1 MNHEY, CDR2 SMNVEV (reference sequence). DNA for the CDR3: TGTGCCAGCAGCCCAGCGACAGGGAGGAATGAAAAACTGTTTTTT. This sequence encodes CASSPATGRNEKLFF. Filled out from reference TRBV27 and TRBJ1-4, the complete variable domain reads EAQVTQNPRYLITVTGKKLTVTCSQNMNHEYMSWYRQDPGLGLRQIYYSMNVEVTDKGDVPEGYKVSRKEKRNFPLILESPSPNQTSLYFCASSPATGRNEKLFFGSGTQLSVL.

This clonotype was picked up many times. J is TRBJ1-2 and V is TRBV28; the match to TRBD1 covers 10 bases. The trim removed 5 bases at V and 0 bases at J, leaving 18 bases unmatched. The germline V gene encodes CDR1 MDHEN and CDR2 SYDVKM. The CDR3 consists of 20 residues. CDR3 protein: CASSPTLRSWDRGSNYGYTF. CDR3 DNA sequence: TGTGCCAGCAGTCCAACACTAAGGTCGTGGGACAGGGGATCTAACTATGGCTACACCTTC.

V gene TRBV28 combines with J gene TRBJ2-3; no reliable D call. The CDR3 extends over 16 amino acids. V was clipped by 1 base and J by 0 bases, with 11 bases between them. Germline V lookup: CDR1 MDHEN, CDR2 SYDVKM. DNA for the CDR3: TGTGCCAGCAGTTTATTGAGAACTACTAGCACAGATACGCAGTATTTT. Its protein is CASSLLRTTSTDTQYF.

This clonotype was counted many times. The genes are TRBV7-6 and TRBJ1-4; D is unresolved. This CDR3 spans 16 amino acids. CDR1 and CDR2 (germline): SGHVS, FNYEAQ. Trimming took off 2 bases at V and 1 base at J, with 11 bases between the two ends. CDR3 loop: CASSLSTVETNEKLFF. CDR3 in DNA: TGTGCCAGCAGCTTATCTACAGTAGAAACTAATGAAAAACTGTTTTTT.

There are many counts of this clonotype. The V and J genes are TRBV6-1 and TRBJ2-4; possible D gene TRBD2, 5 bases. CDR1 and CDR2 from the germline V gene are MNHNS and SASEGT. This CDR3 is built from 16 residues. V was shortened by 7 bases and J by 0 bases, with 16 bases between the two germline ends. The CDR3 sequence: CASTRDGELAKNIQYF. CDR3 nucleotide sequence: TGTGCCAGCACACGGGATGGGGAACTAGCCAAAAACATTCAGTACTTC.

V gene TRBV6-1 combines with J gene TRBJ2-7, with a tentative D call TRBD2 (6 bases). The V end was cut by 3 bases, the J end by 3 bases, with 9 bases between. The germline gives CDR1 MNHNS, CDR2 SASEGT. The CDR3 runs 13 residues. CDR3 amino acids: CASSEGRDYEQYF. In nucleotides, the CDR3 is TGTGCCAGCAGTGAGGGGCGGGACTACGAGCAGTACTTC.

With respect to this clonotype: This may stem from a read error, because a much larger clone lies one nucleotide away. The rearrangement uses TRBV24-1 and TRBJ2-2; D is unresolved. The CDR3 is 14 residues long. CDR1 is KGHDR, CDR2 SFDVKD, per germline. CDR3 DNA sequence: TGTGCCACCTGTGACCTGGGCAGAACCGGGGAGCTGTTTTTT. Residues: CATCDLGRTGELFF.

This clonotype was detected many times. Written as DNA, the CDR3 is TGTGCCAGCAGCCCTCCGACAGGGGGTAACTATGGCTACACCTTC. Translation gives CASSPPTGGNYGYTF. The V gene is TRBV3-1, the J gene TRBJ1-2, with 9 bases aligning to TRBD1. The J segment lost 1 base and the V segment lost 4 bases, leaving 4 bases of the junction unmatched. Germline V lookup: CDR1 LGHDT, CDR2 YNNKEL (reference sequence). The CDR3 consists of 15 residues. Together with reference TRBV3-1 and TRBJ1-2, the CDR3 gives the full variable domain: DTAVSQTPKYLVTQMGNDKSIKCEQNLGHDTMYWYKQDSKKFLKIMFSYNNKELIINETVPNRFSPKSPDKAHLNLHINSLELGDSAVYFCASSPPTGGNYGYTFGSGTRLTVV.

This clonotype was seen only a few times. V gene TRBV9 combines with J gene TRBJ2-3; 8 bases are shared with TRBD2. The CDR3 consists of 14 residues. Germline trimming cut 2 bases from V and 8 bases from J; bases unmatched to any gene: 7. Germline CDR1 SGDLS, CDR2 YYNGEE. In DNA, the CDR3 is TGTGCCAGCAGCGTGGACGGGGGGGCGGGTACGCAGTATTTT. Its protein product is CASSVDGGAGTQYF.

This clonotype has ten or more counts. This chain joins TRBV30 and TRBJ1-5; 9 bases are shared with TRBD1. V was clipped by 3 bases and J by 4 bases; unmatched bases: 7. Germline V gene sequence: CDR1 GTSNPN, CDR2 SVGIG (reference sequence). There are 15 residues in the CDR3. CDR3 in DNA: TGTGCCTGGAGGCCTCCGGACAGGGGAAATCAGCCCCAGCATTTT. Amino acid sequence: CAWRPPDRGNQPQHF.

This clonotype was recorded at least ten times. This chain connects TRBV6-5 to TRBJ2-3; tentatively, D is TRBD2 (5 bases). The CDR3 extends over 16 amino acids. The germline CDR1 and CDR2 sequences are MNHEY and SVGAGI. V lost 0 bases to trimming and J lost 3 bases, with 13 bases between them. This chain's CDR3 is CASSYSPEDSTDTQYF. In nucleotides, the CDR3 is TGTGCCAGCAGTTACTCTCCGGAGGATAGTACAGATACGCAGTATTTT.

This clonotype was counted at least ten times. The chain combines TRBV11-2 with TRBJ1-5; 8 positions match TRBD1. Germline-derived CDR1 and CDR2 are SGHAT and FQNNGV. Trimming removed 2 bases from V and 3 bases from J; junction bases left unmatched: 3. CDR3 length: 15 residues. CDR3 loop: CASSLTGGNNQPQHF. CDR3 nucleotide sequence: TGTGCCAGCAGCTTAACAGGGGGTAACAATCAGCCCCAGCATTTT.